This TCR beta chain was identified in a study of T cells in Graves' hyperthyroidism and ophthalmopathy. Study results and limitations: Model-based prediction identified ophthalmopathy a median about 7 months prior to its onset. Most clonotypes that expanded in the thyroid above 0.001 also showed up in blood.

The CDR3 runs to 14 residues. V dropped 7 bases and J dropped 2; count of bases not matched to a gene: 7. Germline V gene lookup returns CDR1 MNHEY and CDR2 SVGEGT. In the case of this clonotype: Its antigen is still unknown.

Clinical Activity Scores of at least 3, NOSPECS grades of at least 4 and durations under 3 months characterized ophthalmopathy patients. The authors took PBMCs from 10 ml fresh peripheral blood. Amplification of TCR beta CDR3 regions was performed using RNA transcripts as template. In the first-round RT-PCR of the TCR CDR3, the HTBI primer set was used. A single record per CDR3 protein comes from TCRdb applying MiXCR to the multiplex PCR reads. The profile shows about 380,000 distinct CDR3 sequences, roughly 15% of them singletons. This TCR derives from a young woman with Graves' ophthalmopathy. The specimen was blood. V is TRBV6-2 or TRBV6-3 and J is TRBJ2-7; 8 bases line up with TRBD1. CDR3 loop: CASKNQQGAYEQYF. The DNA of the CDR3 is TGTGCCAGCAAGAATCAACAGGGGGCCTACGAGCAGTACTTC.